This TCR beta chain was sequenced for a study of monozygotic twins with inflammatory bowel disease (dated by TCRdb to the late 2010s). As for the study more broadly: A total of roughly 28 monozygotic twin pairs were included in the full study, comprising nine German pairs (four IBD-concordant, five IBD-discordant) and 19 IBD-discordant Danish pairs. Within discordant pairs, disease-associated traits were sought mainly by comparing IBD patients with their genetically identical healthy co-twins. Each individual had, on average, about 151 000 unique TCRalpha sequences and 181 000 unique TCRbeta sequences available for analysis. What the research found in general, with its limitations: The results gave no support for a single strong signal or clonotype linked to IBD. The analysis was unable to tell apart different T cell subtypes. IBD patients had lower TCRbeta repertoire diversity, measured by the inverse Simpson index, than their healthy co-twins. Because patients were on differing immunosuppressive treatments, the repertoires may have picked up extra background noise and inter-individual variability. Fewer clonotypes were shared with other individuals by IBD patients than by healthy twins, most markedly in patients showing signs of disease activity. Repertoire similarity did not differ between concordant and discordant twins, which could be due to limited statistical power.

From the cysteine through the phenylalanine, the CDR3 covers 11 amino acids. No DNA is given. A word on this clonotype: This clone's antigen is unknown.

The receptor library was made with 5' RACE. Preparation of each TCR library used approximately 3,700 ng of total RNA. For each sample, cDNA was synthesized in eight separate reactions using SMARTScribe reverse transcriptase. During cDNA synthesis, unique molecular identifiers containing a 6-nucleotide sample barcode were introduced by template switching. Amplification of TCRalpha and TCRbeta cDNA involved two nested PCRs of 16 and 9 cycles, and each PCR was followed by bead purification. Before amplification, the cDNA was both treated with uracil DNA-glycosylase and purified with the QIAquick PCR purification kit. The second PCR was the step at which Illumina TruSeq-compatible adapters and sample-specific barcodes were added. Library quality and concentration were checked on TapeStation and Qubit, and libraries were pooled at around 5 ng each. Sequencing of the pooled libraries was done on an Illumina HiSeq2500 single-index Rapid Run using custom sequencing primers and 2 x 100 bp reads. The paper's data handling went like this. PCR and sequencing errors were corrected by UMI-based consensus assembly using MiGEC version 1.2.6. MiXCR version 2.1.1 was used to carry out V(D)J alignment, clonotype assembly and CDR3 extraction. Normalisation of gene usage, clonotype sharing and MAIT/NKT TCR abundance was achieved by analysing the top 1000, 10 000 and 20 000 clonotypes per sample. Diversity was computed as the inverse Simpson index with the vegan R package after downsampling to 27 000 UMIs. Paired Mann-Whitney U tests were applied to discordant twin pairs, with Benjamini-Hochberg correction for multiple testing. TCRdb reprocessed the reads and provides one entry for every CDR3 protein sequence; no DNA is given. These V and J calls are TCRdb output, not the study's own analysis. The table for this sample shows approximately 340,000 distinct CDR3 sequences. The top ten hold over 2% of the sample.

From each donor, an approximately 2.4 ml peripheral blood sample was collected into PAXgene tubes and kept at -80 degrees C. Without T cell sorting, total RNA was isolated from whole blood using the PAXgene blood miRNA kit on an automated QIAcube. Peripheral blood from monozygotic twin pairs, either concordant or discordant for inflammatory bowel disease, underwent deep TCRalpha and TCRbeta repertoire profiling that used unique molecular barcoding. Smoking habits were recorded for all twin pairs, and each individual was classified as a current, former or never smoker. The clonotype was recovered from a human donor with ulcerative colitis or Crohn's disease, or a healthy co-twin of an affected twin (not recorded which). The specimen was blood. The receptor chain draws on TRBV21-1 and TRBJ1-1. TRBV21-1 is noted as a pseudogene. Here the CDR3 is given as CASLHTLEAFF.